Below, one T cell receptor beta chain is given with its context. This clone occurred a few times. No cognate antigen has been identified for it. No much larger clonotype is one base removed from it; base qualities were not supplied. The time point label for this specimen denotes: around 22 weeks on oral tofacitinib. The sample's treatment or condition label, in plain terms: oral pan-JAK inhibitor, 5-10 mg twice daily. Lesional scalp punch biopsies and peripheral blood were collected from alopecia areata patients. PBMCs were separated by density centrifugation and stained for CD3, CD4 and CD8, after which CD4+ and CD8+ T cells were sorted on a FACSAria. Library preparation used the immunoSEQ multiplex PCR assay. RNA was extracted from all samples and reverse transcribed into cDNA, which served as template for TCR sequencing. SuperScript III was used for first-strand cDNA synthesis, primed with a 2:1 mix of oligo-dT and random hexamers. A synthetic immune receptor repertoire was used to assess amplification bias, and residual bias was removed computationally. The original pipeline was this. Raw reads were preprocessed for error removal, and CDR3 was defined according to IMGT conventions as running from the conserved cysteine to phenylalanine. Clonality was computed as 1 minus the Shannon entropy, with the entropy normalized by log2 of the number of productive unique TCRs. CD4 or CD8 identity of scalp clones was inferred by cross-referencing scalp TCRbeta sequences with sorted blood CD4 and CD8 repertoires. TCRdb provides this immuneACCESS table in a form limited to in-frame rearrangements. Some clones are lacking; in checked studies, under half of them reflect an unresolved V gene, and why the rest are absent is not known. The DNA gave D and trimming, while V, J and clone size come from that table. This sample comprises about 200,000 clones, 58% of them detected only once. Together, the top ten hold roughly 5.8% of the sample.

The source of the sample is a study of CD8+ T cells in alopecia areata (dated by TCRdb to 2017 to 2018). Some background on the complete study: Treated patients were enrolled in an open-label pilot trial of oral tofacitinib, 5 to 10 mg twice daily, for moderate-to-severe alopecia areata. Patients received tofacitinib for 6 to 18 months and were then followed off drug for 6 months to check for delayed response and recurrence. Scalp clonality was compared among normal scalp (n=4), patchy alopecia areata scalp (n=8), and alopecia totalis/universalis scalp (n=8). The RNA source kit depended on sample type: the PAXgene miRNA kit for fixed scalp, the miRNeasy kit for PBMCs, and the RNeasy kit for mouse skin. TCRbeta CDR3 regions were amplified by immunoSEQ multiplex PCR with 35 Vbeta forward and 13 Jbeta reverse primers. The SALT score, which quantifies the percentage of affected scalp surface area, was used to measure disease severity in treated patients. High-throughput TCRbeta sequencing was used to examine T cell clonal expansion in alopecia areata in both the C3H/HeJ mouse model and human patients. Human TCRbeta sequencing covered scalp tissue and sorted CD4+ and CD8+ peripheral blood T cells from patchy and totalis/universalis alopecia areata patients and healthy controls. Patients on tofacitinib were biopsied at baseline and after 4 and 24 weeks of treatment, and several of the patients also had a later scalp biopsy. Broader findings and caveats from the paper: Because the treated cohort was small and included a single nonresponder, larger studies are needed to assess links between baseline CD8+ expansion and response. Unlike mouse skin, where gammadelta T cells dominate, normal human skin contains resident alphabeta T cells that get sequenced too, which complicates analysis of the scalp TCR repertoire. Shared TCR sequences between patients were less evident than in mice, which may be partly attributable to HLA diversity in the patient population. Higher clonality and more expanded CD8+ clones were observed in lesional scalp than in normal scalp, particularly in alopecia totalis/universalis, a finding suggestive of antigenic drive. Scalp clonality and the number of expanded CD8+ clones among the top 100 scalp clones were significantly decreased by tofacitinib. Many expanded lesional clones persisted in scalp and blood during tofacitinib treatment, which may partly explain relapse after stopping treatment.

The trim is 7 bases for V and 8 bases for J, with a gap of 11 bases between the germline ends. CDR1 and CDR2 are read off the germline V gene as SQVTM and ANQGSEA. Reading from cysteine to phenylalanine, the CDR3 counts 11 amino acids. Just CDR3 DNA is preserved here, 33 bases in frame from base 1. The sample here was CD4+ T cells sorted from blood, taken at week 24, from a patient treated with tofacitinib. The V gene is TRBV29-1 and the J gene is TRBJ1-4, with no confidently assigned D gene. The clonotype comes from a human donor with alopecia areata. The CDR3 amino acid sequence is: CSADLEEKLFF. The sequence in DNA is TGCAGCGCCGACTTGGAGGAAAAACTGTTTTTT.